The 12 T cell receptor beta chains reported below all come from one sample, sequenced in a study of identical twins. TCRdb re-called the 5' RACE reads through MiXCR, storing one row per CDR3 protein. The profile shows fewer than 900,000 distinct CDR3 sequences, 15% to 20% of them singletons. The data were also submitted as part of a second study, on T cells expressing NK-cell markers.

The sample taken for sequencing was PBMCs. The receptor set was obtained from a woman between 18 and 30 years old in good health.

This clonotype occurred a few times. The chain's CDR3 is CASSYSGGMREQYF. The DNA for the CDR3 is TGCGCCAGCAGCTATAGCGGGGGGATGCGCGAGCAGTACTTC. The rearrangement uses TRBV5-1 and TRBJ2-7; 10 bases are a match to TRBD2. The germline gives CDR1 SGHRS, CDR2 YFSETQ. This CDR3 is 14 amino acids long. V was pared by 3 bases and J by 6 bases, with 6 bases of the junction left unmatched.

J is TRBJ2-6 and V is TRBV7-6; no reliable D call. Trimming stripped 5 bases from V and 0 bases from J, with 5 bases between. Germline assignment: CDR1 SGHVS and CDR2 FNYEAQ. This CDR3 is 14 amino acids long. CDR3 protein: CASSQISGANVLTF. The CDR3 DNA reads TGTGCCAGCAGCCAAATCTCTGGGGCCAACGTCCTGACTTTC. The entire variable domain, with the rest obtained from reference TRBV7-6 and TRBJ2-6, is as follows: GAGVSQSPRYKVTKRGQDVALRCDPISGHVSLYWYRQALGQGPEFLTYFNYEAQQDKSGLPNDRFSAERPEGSISTLTIQRTEQRDSAMYRCASSQISGANVLTFGAGSRLTVL.

There are a few counts of this clonotype. V usage is TRBV21-1 and J usage is TRBJ2-7. TRBV21-1 corresponds to a pseudogene. CDR3 length equals 14 residues. The CDR3 DNA sequence: TGTGCCAGCAGCAAAGATGACGGTACCTACGAGCAGTACTTC. Its translation: CASSKDDGTYEQYF.

This clonotype appeared a few times. This chain joins TRBV9 and TRBJ2-1; 9 positions match TRBD2. CDR3 length: 15 residues. Germline assignment: CDR1 SGDLS and CDR2 YYNGEE. V lost 4 bases, J lost 7 bases, and 9 bases stayed unmatched. Here the CDR3 reads CASSPRLAGANEQFF. The CDR3 DNA reads as TGTGCCAGCAGCCCTAGATTAGCGGGGGCGAATGAGCAGTTCTTC.

The gene calls are TRBV15 and TRBJ1-2, with D hard to call. Trimming took 2 bases from V and 4 from J, leaving 8 bases between them. Germline V gene sequence: CDR1 LNHNV, CDR2 YYDKDF (reference sequence). The length of the CDR3 is 13 residues. Here the CDR3 reads CATSRLLGYGYTF. In DNA form, the CDR3 reads TGTGCCACCAGCAGACTATTAGGCTATGGCTACACCTTC.

There are a few counts of this clonotype. The chain employs TRBV5-1 and TRBJ2-7, with 10 bases lining up with TRBD1. The CDR3 has 16 residues. Germline loops: CDR1 SGHRS, CDR2 YFSETQ. After removal of 4 bases from V and 3 bases from J, the junction contained 10 bases not matched to a gene. This CDR3 is CASSVASGTGVYEQYF. DNA of the CDR3: TGCGCCAGCAGCGTCGCCTCCGGGACAGGGGTCTACGAGCAGTACTTC. The whole variable domain, remainder taken from reference TRBV5-1 and TRBJ2-7, is KAGVTQTPRYLIKTRGQQVTLSCSPISGHRSVSWYQQTPGQGLQFLFEYFSETQRNKGNFPGRFSGRQFSNSRSEMNVSTLELGDSALYLCASSVASGTGVYEQYFGPGTRLTVT.

The rearrangement joins TRBV4-1 to TRBJ1-2; perhaps TRBD1 as D (5 bases). V was shortened by 1 base and J by 7 bases, with 13 bases between the two germline ends. Germline V CDR1 and CDR2: MGHRA, YSYEKL. The CDR3 contains 14 residues. CDR3 DNA: TGCGCCAGCAGCCAAGTTTCAGGGAAGACTGGCTACACCTTC. Amino acid sequence: CASSQVSGKTGYTF.

CDR3 bases: TGTGCCAGCAGTTCCCCACAAACAGGAACGACCTACGAGCAGTACTTC. Translating it yields CASSSPQTGTTYEQYF. This rearrangement joins TRBV12-3 or TRBV12-4 to TRBJ2-7, with a tentative D call TRBD1 (5 bases). Trimming cost V 4 bases and J 2 bases, with 18 bases left between them. The CDR3 is 16 residues long.

This chain links TRBV12-3 or TRBV12-4 with TRBJ1-2, with 9 bases fitting TRBD1. The CDR3 covers 14 residues. Losses at the gene ends were 5 bases for V and 6 bases for J; bases not matched to a gene: 7. The CDR3 reads CASSPLGTGNGYTF. Written as DNA, the CDR3 is TGTGCCAGCAGTCCTCTCGGGACAGGGAATGGCTACACCTTC.

This clonotype has a handful of counts. V gene TRBV6-7 combines with J gene TRBJ2-5; D is possibly TRBD2 (5 bases). TRBV6-7 is identified as an open reading frame with a role that is uncertain. Trimming took off 4 bases at V and 4 bases at J, with 13 bases between the two ends. The CDR3 has 14 amino acids. CDR3 region: CASSSTEAGETQYF. CDR3 nucleotide sequence: TGTGCCAGCAGTTCCACAGAGGCGGGAGAGACCCAGTACTTC.

This clonotype turned up a few times. J is TRBJ2-1 and V is TRBV29-1; TRBD2 matches 12 bases. The CDR3 has 16 amino acids. Looked up from germline, CDR1 is SQVTM and CDR2 is ANQGSEA. With V trimmed by 4 bases and J by 1 base, 5 bases remained unmatched. In DNA form, the CDR3 reads TGCAGCGTTGGACTAGCGGGAGAATCGTCCTACAATGAGCAGTTCTTC. As protein: CSVGLAGESSYNEQFF.

V is TRBV20-1 and J is TRBJ2-1, with TRBD2 identical over 9 bases. J lost 8 bases, V lost 4 bases, and 6 bases had no gene match. Germline V lookup: CDR1 DFQATT, CDR2 SNEGSKA (reference sequence). CDR3 length: 13 amino acids. CDR3: CSANLAGRYEQFF. In nucleotides, the CDR3 is TGCAGTGCTAACCTAGCGGGAAGGTATGAGCAGTTCTTC.